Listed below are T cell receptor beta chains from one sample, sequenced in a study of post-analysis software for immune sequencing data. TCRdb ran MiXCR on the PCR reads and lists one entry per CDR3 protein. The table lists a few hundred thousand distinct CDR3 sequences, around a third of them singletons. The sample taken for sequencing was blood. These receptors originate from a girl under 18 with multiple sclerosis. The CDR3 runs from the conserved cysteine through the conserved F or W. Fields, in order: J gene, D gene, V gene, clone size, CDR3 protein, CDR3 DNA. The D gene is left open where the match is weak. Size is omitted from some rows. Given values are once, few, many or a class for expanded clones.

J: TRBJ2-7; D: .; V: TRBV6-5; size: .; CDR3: CASSKQASVYEQYF; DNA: TGTGCCAGCAGCAAACAGGCATCGGTGTACGAGCAGTACTTC
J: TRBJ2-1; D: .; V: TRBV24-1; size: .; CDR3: CATSDAGGNEQFF; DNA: TGTGCCACCAGTGATGCCGGGGGCAATGAGCAGTTCTTC
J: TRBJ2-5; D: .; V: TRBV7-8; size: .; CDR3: CASSLAQTPSETQYF; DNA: TGTGCCAGCAGCTTAGCCCAGACCCCGAGTGAGACCCAGTACTTC
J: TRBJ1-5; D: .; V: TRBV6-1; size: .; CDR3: CASIEVGNSNQPQHF; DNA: TGTGCCAGCATCGAGGTTGGAAATAGCAATCAGCCCCAGCATTTT
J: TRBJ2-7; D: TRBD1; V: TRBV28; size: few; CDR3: CASSLVGQGVYEQYF; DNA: TGTGCCAGCAGTTTAGTGGGACAGGGGGTTTACGAGCAGTACTTC
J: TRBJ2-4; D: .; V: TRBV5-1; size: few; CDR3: CASSSLSGENIQYF; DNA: TGCGCCAGCAGCTCACTTAGCGGTGAAAACATTCAGTACTTC
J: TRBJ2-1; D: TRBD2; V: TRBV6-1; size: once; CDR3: CASSEGLAYGEQFF; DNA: TGTGCCAGCAGTGAGGGACTAGCTTACGGTGAGCAGTTCTTC
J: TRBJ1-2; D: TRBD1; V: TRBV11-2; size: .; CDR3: CAGSLGQGGQDYTF; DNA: TGTGCCGGCAGCTTAGGACAGGGGGGTCAGGATTACACCTTC
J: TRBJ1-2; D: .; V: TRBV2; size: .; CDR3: CASSERSSTGYGYTF; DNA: TGTGCCAGCAGTGAAAGGTCGTCGACGGGCTATGGCTACACCTTC
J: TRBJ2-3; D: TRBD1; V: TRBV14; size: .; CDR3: CASSQGGTGSQDTQYF; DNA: TGTGCCAGCAGCCAAGGTGGGACAGGGAGCCAAGATACGCAGTATTTT
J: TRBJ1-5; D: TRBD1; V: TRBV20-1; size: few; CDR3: CSARAGTGANQPQHF; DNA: TGCAGTGCTAGAGCGGGGACAGGGGCGAATCAGCCCCAGCATTTT
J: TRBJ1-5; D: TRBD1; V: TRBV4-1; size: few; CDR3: CASSQPGQGAYQPQHF; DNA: TGCGCCAGCAGCCAACCGGGACAGGGGGCTTATCAGCCCCAGCATTTT
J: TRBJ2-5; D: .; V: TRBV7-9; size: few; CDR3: CASSSGGGEYQETQYF; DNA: TGTGCCAGCAGCTCCGGAGGGGGCGAGTACCAAGAGACCCAGTACTTC
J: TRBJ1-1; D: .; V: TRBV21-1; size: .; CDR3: CASSKPGNTEAFF; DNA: TGTGCCAGCAGCAAACCGGGGAACACTGAAGCTTTCTTT
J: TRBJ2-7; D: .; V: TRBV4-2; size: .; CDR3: CASSQDPGIPSYEQYF; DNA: TGTGCCAGCAGCCAAGATCCGGGGATTCCCTCCTACGAGCAGTACTTC
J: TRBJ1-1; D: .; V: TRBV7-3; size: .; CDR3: CASSLFGIGELNTEAFF; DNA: TGTGCCAGCAGCTTATTCGGGATAGGAGAGCTGAACACTGAAGCTTTCTTT
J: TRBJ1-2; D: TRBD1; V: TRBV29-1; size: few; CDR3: CSVDGQGLPGGYTF; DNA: TGCAGCGTTGATGGACAGGGGCTGCCGGGTGGCTACACCTTC
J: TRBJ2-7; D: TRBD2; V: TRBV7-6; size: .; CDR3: CASSLSGGVGNEQYF; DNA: TGTGCCAGCAGCTTAAGCGGGGGGGTAGGAAATGAGCAGTACTTC
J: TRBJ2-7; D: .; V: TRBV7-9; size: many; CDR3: CASSGSLYGVQDAYEQYF; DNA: TGTGCCAGCAGCGGATCGCTCTATGGAGTGCAGGATGCCTACGAGCAGTACTTC
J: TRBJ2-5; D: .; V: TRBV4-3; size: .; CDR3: CASSQEWGVIETQYF; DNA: TGCGCCAGCAGCCAAGAATGGGGGGTTATAGAGACCCAGTACTTC
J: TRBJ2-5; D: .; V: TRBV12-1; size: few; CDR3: CASSSRGAQETQYF; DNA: TGTGCCAGCAGCTCTAGGGGAGCCCAAGAGACCCAGTACTTC
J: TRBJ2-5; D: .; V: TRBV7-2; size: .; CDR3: CASSLARQGGETQYF; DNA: TGTGCCAGCAGCTTAGCTCGGCAGGGCGGAGAGACCCAGTACTTC
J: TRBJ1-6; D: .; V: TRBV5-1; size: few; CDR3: CASSLGYSGGNSPLHF; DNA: TGCGCCAGCAGCTTGGGTTATTCGGGGGGTAATTCACCCCTCCACTTT
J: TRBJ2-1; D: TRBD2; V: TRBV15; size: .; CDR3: CATSRTPAGTEQFF; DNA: TGTGCCACCAGCAGGACACCAGCGGGGACTGAGCAGTTCTTC
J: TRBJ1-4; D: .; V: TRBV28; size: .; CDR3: CASSPPGRGEELFF; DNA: TGTGCCAGCAGTCCCCCAGGGCGGGGAGAAGAACTGTTTTTT
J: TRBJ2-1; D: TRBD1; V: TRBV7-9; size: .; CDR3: CASSFTQGVSYNEQFF; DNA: TGTGCCAGCAGCTTCACGCAGGGGGTCTCCTACAATGAGCAGTTCTTC
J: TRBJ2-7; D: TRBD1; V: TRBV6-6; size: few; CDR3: CASRRDRESTYEQYF; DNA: TGTGCCAGCAGAAGAGACAGGGAATCCACCTACGAGCAGTACTTC
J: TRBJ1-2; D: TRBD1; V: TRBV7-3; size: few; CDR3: CASSSGGGSYGYTF; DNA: TGTGCCAGCAGTTCAGGGGGGGGGAGCTATGGCTACACCTTC
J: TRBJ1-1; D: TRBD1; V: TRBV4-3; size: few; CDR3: CASSAQTGLNTEAFF; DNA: TGCGCCAGCAGCGCCCAGACAGGGCTGAACACTGAAGCTTTCTTT
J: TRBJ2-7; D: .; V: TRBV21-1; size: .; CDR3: CASSKEWGLYEQYF; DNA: TGTGCCAGCAGCAAAGAGTGGGGGCTCTACGAGCAGTACTTC
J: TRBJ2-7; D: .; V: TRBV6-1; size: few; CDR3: CASSEEVFYEQYF; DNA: TGTGCCAGCAGTGAAGAAGTCTTCTACGAGCAGTACTTC
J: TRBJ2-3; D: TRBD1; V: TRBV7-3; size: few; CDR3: CASSPGQGGDTQYF; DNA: TGTGCCAGCAGCCCGGGACAGGGAGGGGATACGCAGTATTTT
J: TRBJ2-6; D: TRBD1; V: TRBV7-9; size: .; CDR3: CASTEGQAGANVLTF; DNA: TGTGCCAGCACCGAGGGACAGGCTGGGGCCAACGTCCTGACTTTC
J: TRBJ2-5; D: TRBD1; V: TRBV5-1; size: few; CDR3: CASNDRDSSQETQYF; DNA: TGCGCCAGCAACGACCGGGACAGTTCACAAGAGACCCAGTACTTC
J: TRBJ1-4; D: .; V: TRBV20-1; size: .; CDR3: CSARAGMVESNEKLFF; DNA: TGCAGTGCTAGAGCCGGGATGGTCGAAAGTAATGAAAAACTGTTTTTT
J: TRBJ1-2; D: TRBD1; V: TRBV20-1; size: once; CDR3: CSAWGGPGQGNYGYTF; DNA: TGCAGTGCTTGGGGCGGCCCGGGACAGGGAAACTATGGCTACACCTTC
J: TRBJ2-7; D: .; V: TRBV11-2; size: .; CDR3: CASSSLRGPNKEAQYF; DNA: TGTGCCAGCAGCTCCCTACGGGGCCCAAATAAGGAGGCGCAGTACTTC
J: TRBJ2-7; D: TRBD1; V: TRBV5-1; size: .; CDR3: CASSKTGSSYEQYF; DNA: TGCGCCAGCAGCAAGACAGGGTCCTCCTACGAGCAGTACTTC
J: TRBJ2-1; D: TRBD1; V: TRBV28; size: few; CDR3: CASSSQSVGQGDEQFF; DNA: TGTGCCAGCAGCTCCCAGTCTGTCGGACAGGGTGACGAGCAGTTCTTC
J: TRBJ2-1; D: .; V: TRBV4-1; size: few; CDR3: CASSQLLRGGPAYNEQFF; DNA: TGCGCCAGCAGCCAACTCCTGCGAGGGGGTCCAGCTTACAATGAGCAGTTCTTC
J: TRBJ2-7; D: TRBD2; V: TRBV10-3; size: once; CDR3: CAISDWSGVSSYNEQYF; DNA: TGTGCCATCAGTGATTGGAGCGGGGTCAGCTCCTACAATGAGCAGTACTTC
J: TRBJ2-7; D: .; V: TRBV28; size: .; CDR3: CASTGGGVDPYEQYF; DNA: TGTGCCAGCACCGGTGGGGGAGTAGACCCCTACGAGCAGTACTTC
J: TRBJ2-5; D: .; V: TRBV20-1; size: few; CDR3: CSASTPLTPEETQYF; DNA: TGCAGTGCTAGTACACCCCTGACACCAGAAGAGACCCAGTACTTC
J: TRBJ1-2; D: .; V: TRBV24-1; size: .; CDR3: CATRDSSGSYGYTF; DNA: TGTGCCACCAGGGATTCTTCAGGTTCCTATGGCTACACCTTC
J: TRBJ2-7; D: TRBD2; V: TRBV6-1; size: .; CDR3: CASSATSGGAAYEQYF; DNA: TGTGCCAGCAGTGCTACTAGCGGGGGTGCTGCCTACGAGCAGTACTTC
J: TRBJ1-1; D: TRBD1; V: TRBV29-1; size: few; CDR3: CSVSWTGETEAFF; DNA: TGCAGCGTTTCCTGGACAGGGGAAACTGAAGCTTTCTTT
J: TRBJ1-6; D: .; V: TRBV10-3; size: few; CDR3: CAISLREDNSPLHF; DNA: TGTGCCATCAGCCTCCGGGAAGATAATTCACCCCTCCACTTT
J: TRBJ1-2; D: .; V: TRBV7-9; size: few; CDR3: CASSPTGTGGYTF; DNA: TGTGCCAGCAGCCCAACCGGGACGGGGGGCTACACCTTC
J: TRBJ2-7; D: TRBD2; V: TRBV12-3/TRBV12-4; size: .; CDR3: CASSATSAGSYEQYF; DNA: TGTGCCAGCAGTGCTACTAGCGCCGGCTCCTACGAGCAGTACTTC
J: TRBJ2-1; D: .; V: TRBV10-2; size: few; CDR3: CASSSGQGGRYNEQFF; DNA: TGCGCCAGCAGTTCGGGGCAGGGGGGCCGGTACAATGAGCAGTTCTTC
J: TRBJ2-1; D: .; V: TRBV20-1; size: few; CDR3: CSARAISSYNEQFF; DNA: TGCAGTGCTAGGGCTATCAGCTCCTACAATGAGCAGTTCTTC
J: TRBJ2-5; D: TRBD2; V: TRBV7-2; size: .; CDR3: CASRPNGEGTQYF; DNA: TGTGCCAGCCGCCCTAACGGGGAGGGGACCCAGTACTTC
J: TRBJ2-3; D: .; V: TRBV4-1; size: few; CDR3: CASSQADGGAPQDTQYF; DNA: TGCGCCAGCAGCCAGGCTGACGGCGGGGCTCCACAAGATACGCAGTATTTT
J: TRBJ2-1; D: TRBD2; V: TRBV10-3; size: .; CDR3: CAISEGLERRDEQFF; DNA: TGTGCCATCAGTGAAGGACTAGAGCGGCGGGATGAGCAGTTCTTC